The clone carrying this T cell receptor beta chain was seen at least ten times. What it binds is not known. Germline DNA was also extracted, while the blood RNA originated from unsorted whole blood. Treatment-naive at the time, the patients had chronic HBV infection. The researchers drew 4 to 4.5 milliliters of peripheral blood before surgery. This sample was taken from a study of tumor-infiltrating lymphocytes in primary liver carcinoma. About the research overall: Lesions, classed as T1-T3 N0M0, spanned 4.2 to 10 cm across. Overall study results and limits: Tumors significantly exceeded blood in top-250-clone fraction (p = 0.039).

The CDR3 covers 15 residues. With 2 bases removed from V and 2 bases from J, the gap between germline ends came to 13 bases. Looked up from germline, CDR1 is SGHAT and CDR2 is FQNNGV. Production of TCR beta cDNA used around 500 ng total RNA together with a constant-region primer. Three nested multiplex PCR rounds, a slightly modified ARM-PCR method, built the TCR beta libraries. Running approximately 10 cycles apiece, the first two PCR rounds relied on TRBV1-TRBV30 forward primers together with a C-beta reverse primer. TCRdb redid the calling of the multiplex PCR reads with MiXCR, one entry per CDR3 protein. The sample holds 330,000 or so distinct CDR3 sequences, approximately 64% seen once.

The sequenced sample was peripheral blood. The chain uses TRBV11-2 and TRBJ2-7; D is unclear. This clonotype was sampled from a man aged 40-49 years with primary liver carcinoma and hepatitis B virus infection. CDR3 DNA sequence: TGTGCCAGCAGCTTATGGGCCAGGTTCACCTACGAGCAGTACTTC. It encodes CASSLWARFTYEQYF.